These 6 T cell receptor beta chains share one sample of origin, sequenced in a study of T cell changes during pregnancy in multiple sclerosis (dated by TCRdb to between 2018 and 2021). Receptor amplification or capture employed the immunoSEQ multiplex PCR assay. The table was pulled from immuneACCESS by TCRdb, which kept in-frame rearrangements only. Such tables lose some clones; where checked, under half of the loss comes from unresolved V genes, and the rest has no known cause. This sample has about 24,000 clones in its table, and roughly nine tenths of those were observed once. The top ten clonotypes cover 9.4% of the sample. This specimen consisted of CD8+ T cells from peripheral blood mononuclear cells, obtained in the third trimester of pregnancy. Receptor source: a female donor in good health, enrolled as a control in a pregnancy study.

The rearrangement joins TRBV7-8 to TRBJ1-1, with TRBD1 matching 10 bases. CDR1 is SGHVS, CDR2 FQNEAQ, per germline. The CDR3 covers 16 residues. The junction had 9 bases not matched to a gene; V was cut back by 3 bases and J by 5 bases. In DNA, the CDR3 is TGTGCCAGCAGCTTCAGAGACAGGGGGCCGAAAACTGAAGCTTTCTTT. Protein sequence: CASSFRDRGPKTEAFF.

CDR3 protein: CAISDLGGDEKLFF. CDR3 sequence (DNA): TGTGCCATCAGTGATTTAGGGGGTGATGAAAAACTGTTTTTT. The chain joins TRBV10-3 to TRBJ1-4; TRBD1 might be the D (6 bases). The germline V gene encodes CDR1 ENHRY and CDR2 SYGVKD. V was pared by 3 bases and J by 6 bases, with 11 bases between. The CDR3 has 14 residues.

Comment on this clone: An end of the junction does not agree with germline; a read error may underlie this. The CDR3 here is CASSLRDYQETQYF. The CDR3 DNA is TGTGCTAGCAGCTTACGTGACTACCAAGAGACCCAGTACTTC. The chain carries TRBV7-7 and TRBJ2-5; no firm D call. The V gene's germline CDR1 is SSHAT and CDR2 FNYEAQ (reference sequence). CDR3 size: 14 residues.

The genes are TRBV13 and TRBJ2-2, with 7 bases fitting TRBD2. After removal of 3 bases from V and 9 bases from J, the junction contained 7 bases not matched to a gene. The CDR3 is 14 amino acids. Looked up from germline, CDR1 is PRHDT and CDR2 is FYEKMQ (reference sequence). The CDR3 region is CASSLRGTNRELFF. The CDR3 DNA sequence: TGTGCCAGCAGCTTGAGAGGGACTAACCGGGAGCTGTTTTTT.

The CDR3 region is CASSIGQAPKSYEQYF. The CDR3 bases are TGTGCCAGCAGTATCGGACAGGCCCCAAAGAGCTACGAGCAGTACTTC. V gene TRBV27 combines with J gene TRBJ2-7; 7 bases fit TRBD1. V shed 5 bases and J 3 bases; nucleotides not matched to a gene: 13. CDR1 MNHEY and CDR2 SMNVEV come from the germline V gene (reference sequence). The CDR3 runs to 16 residues.

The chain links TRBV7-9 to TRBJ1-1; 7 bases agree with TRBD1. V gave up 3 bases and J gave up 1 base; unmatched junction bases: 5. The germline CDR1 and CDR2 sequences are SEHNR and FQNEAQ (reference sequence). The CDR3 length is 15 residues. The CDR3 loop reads CASSFTGTENTEAFF. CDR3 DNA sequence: TGTGCCAGCAGCTTTACCGGGACAGAGAACACTGAAGCTTTCTTT.